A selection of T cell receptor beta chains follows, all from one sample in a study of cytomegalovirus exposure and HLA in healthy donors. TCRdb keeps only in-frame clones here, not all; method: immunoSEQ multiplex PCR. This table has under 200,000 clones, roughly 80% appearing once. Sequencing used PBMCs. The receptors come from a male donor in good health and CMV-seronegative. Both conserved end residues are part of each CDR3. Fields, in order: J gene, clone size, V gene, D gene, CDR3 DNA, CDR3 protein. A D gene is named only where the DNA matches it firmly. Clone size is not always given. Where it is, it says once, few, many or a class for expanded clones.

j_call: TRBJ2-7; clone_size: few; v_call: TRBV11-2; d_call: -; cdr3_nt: TGTGCCAGCAGCCCCGGCACTTTAAGCGAGCAGTACTTC; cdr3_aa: CASSPGTLSEQYF
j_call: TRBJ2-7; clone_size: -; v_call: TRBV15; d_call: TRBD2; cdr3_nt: TGTGCCACCAGCAGAGATTGGGGGGGCTCCTACGAGCAGTACTTC; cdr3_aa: CATSRDWGGSYEQYF
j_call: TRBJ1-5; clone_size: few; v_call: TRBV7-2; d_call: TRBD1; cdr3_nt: TGTGCCAGCAGCCCCAATCGACAGGGGGCGTTCAATCAGCCCCAGCATTTT; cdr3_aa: CASSPNRQGAFNQPQHF
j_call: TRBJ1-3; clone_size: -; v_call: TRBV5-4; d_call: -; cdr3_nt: TGTGCCAGCAGCTTACAGGGCGGAAACACCATATATTTT; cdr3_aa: CASSLQGGNTIYF
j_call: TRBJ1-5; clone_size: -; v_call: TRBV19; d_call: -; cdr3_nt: TGTGCCAGTAGTATCACCCCGGGACGGGGGAATCAGCCCCAGCATTTT; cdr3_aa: CASSITPGRGNQPQHF
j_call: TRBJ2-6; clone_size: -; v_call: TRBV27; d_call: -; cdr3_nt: TGTGCCAGCAGTCGCCGGACAGAGCAGTACTCTGGGGCCAACGTCCTGACTTTC; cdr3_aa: CASSRRTEQYSGANVLTF
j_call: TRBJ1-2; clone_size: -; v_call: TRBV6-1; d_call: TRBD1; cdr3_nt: TGTGCCGGGCGAGGACAGGGCCCGACACACTATGGCTACACCTTC; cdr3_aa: CAGRGQGPTHYGYTF
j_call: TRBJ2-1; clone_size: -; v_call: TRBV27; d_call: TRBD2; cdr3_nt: TGTGCCAGCAGTTGGATTAGCGGGGGGATTTCCTACAATGAGCAGTTCTTC; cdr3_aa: CASSWISGGISYNEQFF
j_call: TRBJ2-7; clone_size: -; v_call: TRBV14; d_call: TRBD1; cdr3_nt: TGTGCCAGCAGCCCTACGGACAGGGCCTACGAGCAGTACTTC; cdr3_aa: CASSPTDRAYEQYF
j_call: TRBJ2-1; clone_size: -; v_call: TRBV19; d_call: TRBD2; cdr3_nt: TGTGCCAGTAGTAAACTAGCGGGAGGGCTTGGCAATGAGCAGTTCTTC; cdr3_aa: CASSKLAGGLGNEQFF